The source of this T cell receptor (beta chain) is a study of blood T cell repertoires in COVID-19. Germline CDR1 and CDR2: SGHRS and YFSETQ. Trimming removed 4 bases from V and 0 bases from J; junction bases left unmatched: 7. The CDR3 consists of 15 residues. In the authors' workflow: Amplification from reference gene primers served as the basis for estimated nucleated cell counts. Clones were read by immunoSEQ multiplex PCR, and TCRdb kept only the in-frame ones, dropping some. V and J calls plus clone size are reproduced from that table; the DNA served to infer D and trimming. The table records roughly 180,000 clones, around 85% of them present only once.

Sequenced: peripheral blood. The chain employs TRBV5-1 and TRBJ2-7, with 7 bases lining up with TRBD2. This clonotype was sampled from a man older than 75 with COVID-19, enrolled during active disease. CDR3 DNA: TGCGCCAGCAGCCCCCCCGGGGGGAGCTCCTACGAGCAGTACTTC. Encoded protein: CASSPPGGSSYEQYF. The full variable domain, completed using reference TRBV5-1 and TRBJ2-7, is KAGVTQTPRYLIKTRGQQVTLSCSPISGHRSVSWYQQTPGQGLQFLFEYFSETQRNKGNFPGRFSGRQFSNSRSEMNVSTLELGDSALYLCASSPPGGSSYEQYFGPGTRLTVT.